The rows below give T cell receptor beta chains drawn from one sample of a study of a mutant IDH1 vaccine in newly diagnosed glioma. Using immunoSEQ multiplex PCR, the repertoire was profiled, and TCRdb retains in-frame clones only, with some absent. The sample carries tens of thousands of clones, roughly nine tenths recorded once. Their specific antigens are unknown. The sample here was PBMCs, taken from a glioma patient whose treatment included an IDH1 peptide vaccine. These receptors all stem from a man in his forties with glioma. Both conserved end residues are part of each CDR3. D genes are given only for firm matches.

v_call: TRBV4-3; cdr3_length: 16; d_call: TRBD2; j_call: TRBJ2-7; cdr3_aa: CASSQGTSSGPYEQYF; cdr3_nt: TGCGCCAGCAGCCAAGGGACTAGCTCCGGCCCCTACGAGCAGTACTTC
v_call: TRBV7-2; cdr3_length: 14; d_call: -; j_call: TRBJ2-7; cdr3_aa: CASSEQKGRYEQYF; cdr3_nt: TGTGCCAGCAGCGAACAAAAGGGGCGATACGAGCAGTACTTC
v_call: TRBV19; cdr3_length: 15; d_call: TRBD1; j_call: TRBJ1-3; cdr3_aa: CASSTQGAAGNTIYF; cdr3_nt: TGTGCCAGTAGTACACAGGGGGCGGCTGGAAACACCATATATTTT
v_call: TRBV25-1; cdr3_length: 14; d_call: TRBD1; j_call: TRBJ2-7; cdr3_aa: CASSSPRDSYEQYF; cdr3_nt: TGTGCCAGCAGTTCGCCCCGGGACAGCTACGAGCAGTACTTC
v_call: TRBV18; cdr3_length: 13; d_call: TRBD1; j_call: TRBJ2-7; cdr3_aa: CASSQDRNYEQYF; cdr3_nt: TGTGCCAGCTCACAGGACAGGAACTACGAGCAGTACTTC
v_call: TRBV5-4; cdr3_length: 16; d_call: -; j_call: TRBJ1-2; cdr3_aa: CASSIWGETSNYGYTF; cdr3_nt: TGTGCCAGCAGCATTTGGGGAGAGACGTCTAACTATGGCTACACCTTC
v_call: TRBV28; cdr3_length: 15; d_call: -; j_call: TRBJ1-1; cdr3_aa: CAIAPGGQWYTEAFF; cdr3_nt: TGTGCCATCGCACCCGGGGGCCAATGGTATACTGAAGCTTTCTTT
v_call: TRBV11-2; cdr3_length: 15; d_call: TRBD2; j_call: TRBJ2-1; cdr3_aa: CASSPGLAGWREQFF; cdr3_nt: TGTGCCAGCAGCCCCGGCCTAGCGGGTTGGCGTGAGCAGTTCTTC
v_call: TRBV21-1; cdr3_length: 17; d_call: -; j_call: TRBJ2-7; cdr3_aa: CASSFKRRDRGTHEQYF; cdr3_nt: TGTGCCAGCAGCTTTAAGCGAAGGGACAGGGGGACCCACGAGCAGTACTTC
v_call: TRBV27; cdr3_length: 13; d_call: -; j_call: TRBJ2-7; cdr3_aa: CASSYDRTYEQYF; cdr3_nt: TGTGCCAGCAGTTACGACAGGACCTACGAGCAGTACTTC
v_call: TRBV11-3; cdr3_length: 14; d_call: -; j_call: TRBJ2-2; cdr3_aa: CASSLKPNTGELFF; cdr3_nt: TGTGCCAGCAGCTTAAAGCCGAACACCGGGGAGCTGTTTTTT
v_call: TRBV10-3; cdr3_length: 15; d_call: TRBD1; j_call: TRBJ1-2; cdr3_aa: CAISTTPGQGSGYTF; cdr3_nt: TGTGCCATCAGTACGACTCCGGGACAGGGGTCCGGCTACACCTTC
v_call: TRBV19; cdr3_length: 17; d_call: -; j_call: TRBJ1-3; cdr3_aa: CASSPISDRTSGNTIYF; cdr3_nt: TGTGCCAGTAGTCCCATTTCCGACAGGACCTCTGGAAACACCATATATTTT
v_call: TRBV29-1; cdr3_length: 11; d_call: -; j_call: TRBJ2-3; cdr3_aa: CSVDSLLAQYF; cdr3_nt: TGCAGCGTTGATAGTCTATTGGCGCAGTATTTT
v_call: TRBV19; cdr3_length: 16; d_call: -; j_call: TRBJ2-2; cdr3_aa: CASSPQAGSNTGELFF; cdr3_nt: TGTGCCAGTAGTCCCCAGGCGGGGTCCAACACCGGGGAGCTGTTTTTT